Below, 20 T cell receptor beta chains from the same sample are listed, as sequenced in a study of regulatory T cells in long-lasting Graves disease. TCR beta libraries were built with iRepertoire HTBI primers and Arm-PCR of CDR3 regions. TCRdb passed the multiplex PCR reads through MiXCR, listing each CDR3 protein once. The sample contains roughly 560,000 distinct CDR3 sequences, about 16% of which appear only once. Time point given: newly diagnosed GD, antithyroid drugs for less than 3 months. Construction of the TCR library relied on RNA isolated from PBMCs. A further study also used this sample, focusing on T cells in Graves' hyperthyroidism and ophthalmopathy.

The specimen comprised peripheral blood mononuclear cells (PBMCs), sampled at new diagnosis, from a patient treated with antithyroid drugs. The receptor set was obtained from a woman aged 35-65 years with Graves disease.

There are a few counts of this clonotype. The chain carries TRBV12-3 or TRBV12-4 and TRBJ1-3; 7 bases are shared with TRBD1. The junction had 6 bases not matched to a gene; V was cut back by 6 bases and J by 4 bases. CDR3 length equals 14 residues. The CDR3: CASRHRGNGNTIYF. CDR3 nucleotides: TGTGCCAGCAGACACAGGGGTAACGGAAACACCATATATTTT.

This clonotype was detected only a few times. CDR3 sequence reads: CASSFDRSREQYF. The DNA of the CDR3 is TGTGCCAGCAGTTTTGACAGGTCGAGGGAGCAGTACTTC. The chain employs TRBV12-3 or TRBV12-4 and TRBJ2-7; possibly TRBD1 for D (6 bases). The CDR3 consists of 13 residues. Trimming shortened V by 3 bases and J by 7 bases, and 13 bases separated the two germline ends.

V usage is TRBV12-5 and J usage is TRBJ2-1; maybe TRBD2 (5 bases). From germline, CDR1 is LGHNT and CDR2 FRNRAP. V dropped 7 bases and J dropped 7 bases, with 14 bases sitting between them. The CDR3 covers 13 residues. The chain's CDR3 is CASEWGEVNEQFF. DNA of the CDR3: TGTGCTAGTGAGTGGGGAGAAGTAAATGAGCAGTTCTTC.

CDR3 sequence (DNA): TGTGCCAGTAGTTTGACAGGGGGCGAGGAAAAACTGTTTTTT. This translates into CASSLTGGEEKLFF. This sequence joins TRBV19 and TRBJ1-4; 10 bases map to TRBD1. Germline CDR1 is LNHDA and CDR2 is SQIVND (reference sequence). V shed 5 bases and J 8 bases; nucleotides not matched to a gene: 5. The length of the CDR3 is 14 residues.

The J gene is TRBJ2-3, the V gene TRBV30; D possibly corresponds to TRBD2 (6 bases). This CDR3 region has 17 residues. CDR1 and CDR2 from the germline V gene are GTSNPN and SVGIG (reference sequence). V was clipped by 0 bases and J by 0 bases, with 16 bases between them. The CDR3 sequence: CAWSVLGGRGSTDTQYF. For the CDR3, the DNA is TGTGCCTGGAGTGTACTCGGGGGACGGGGAAGCACAGATACGCAGTATTTT.

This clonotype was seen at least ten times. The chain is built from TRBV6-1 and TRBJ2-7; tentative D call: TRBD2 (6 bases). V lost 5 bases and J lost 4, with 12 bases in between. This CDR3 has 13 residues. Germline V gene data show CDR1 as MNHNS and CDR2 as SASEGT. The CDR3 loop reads CASSHSREYEQYF. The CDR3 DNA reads TGTGCCAGCAGTCACAGTCGGGAGTACGAGCAGTACTTC.

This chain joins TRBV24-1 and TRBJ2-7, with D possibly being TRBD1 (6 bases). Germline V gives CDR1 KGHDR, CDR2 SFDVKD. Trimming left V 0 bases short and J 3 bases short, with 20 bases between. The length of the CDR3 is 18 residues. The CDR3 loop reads CATSDLPRSIQGLYEQYF. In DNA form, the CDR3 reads TGTGCCACCAGTGATTTGCCTAGATCCATCCAGGGGCTCTACGAGCAGTACTTC.

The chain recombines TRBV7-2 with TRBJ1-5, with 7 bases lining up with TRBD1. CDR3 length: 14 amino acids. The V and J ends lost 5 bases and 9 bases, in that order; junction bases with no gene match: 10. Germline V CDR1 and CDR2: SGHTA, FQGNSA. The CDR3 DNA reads TGTGCCAGCAGCACGGACAGGACCATGACGCCCCAGCATTTT. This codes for CASSTDRTMTPQHF.

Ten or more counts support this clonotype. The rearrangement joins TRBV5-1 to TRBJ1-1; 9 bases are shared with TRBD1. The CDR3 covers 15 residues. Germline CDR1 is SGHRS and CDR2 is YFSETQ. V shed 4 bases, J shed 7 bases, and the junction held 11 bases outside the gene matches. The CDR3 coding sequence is TGCGCCAGCAGCCTAGAGGGACAGGGAGCCGTTGAAGCTTTCTTT. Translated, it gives CASSLEGQGAVEAFF. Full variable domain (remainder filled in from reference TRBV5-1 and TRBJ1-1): KAGVTQTPRYLIKTRGQQVTLSCSPISGHRSVSWYQQTPGQGLQFLFEYFSETQRNKGNFPGRFSGRQFSNSRSEMNVSTLELGDSALYLCASSLEGQGAVEAFFGQGTRLTVV.

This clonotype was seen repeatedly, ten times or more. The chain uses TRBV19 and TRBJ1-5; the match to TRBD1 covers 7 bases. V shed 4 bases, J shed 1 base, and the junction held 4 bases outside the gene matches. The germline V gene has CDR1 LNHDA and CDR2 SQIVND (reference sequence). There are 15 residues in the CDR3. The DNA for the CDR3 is TGTGCCAGTAGTACCTTGGGACAGAGCAATCAGCCCCAGCATTTT. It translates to CASSTLGQSNQPQHF.

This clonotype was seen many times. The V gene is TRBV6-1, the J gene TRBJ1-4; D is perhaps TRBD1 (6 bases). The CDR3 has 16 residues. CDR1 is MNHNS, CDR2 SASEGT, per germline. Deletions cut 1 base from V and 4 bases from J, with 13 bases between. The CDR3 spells CASSEVGGGSNEKLFF. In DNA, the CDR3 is TGTGCCAGCAGTGAAGTCGGGGGCGGGAGTAATGAAAAACTGTTTTTT.

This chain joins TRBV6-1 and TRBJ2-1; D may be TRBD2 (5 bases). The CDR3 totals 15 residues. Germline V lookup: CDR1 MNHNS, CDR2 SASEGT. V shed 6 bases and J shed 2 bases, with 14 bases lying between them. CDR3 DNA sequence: TGTGCCAGCAGGATGATAGCGAGCGCCTACAATGAGCAGTTCTTC. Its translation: CASRMIASAYNEQFF.

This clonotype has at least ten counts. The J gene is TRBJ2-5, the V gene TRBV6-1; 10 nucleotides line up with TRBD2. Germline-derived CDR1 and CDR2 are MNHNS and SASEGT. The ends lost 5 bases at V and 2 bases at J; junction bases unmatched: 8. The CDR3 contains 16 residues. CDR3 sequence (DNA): TGTGCCAGCAGTACTTGGCTAGCGGGAGATCAAGAGACCCAGTACTTC. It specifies CASSTWLAGDQETQYF.

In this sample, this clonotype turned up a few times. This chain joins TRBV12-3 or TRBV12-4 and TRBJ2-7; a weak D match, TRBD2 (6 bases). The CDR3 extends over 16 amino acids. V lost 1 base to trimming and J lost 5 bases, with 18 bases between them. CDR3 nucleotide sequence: TGTGCCAGCAGTTTAGGGCTCGGGGGTCGGCCTCACGAGCAGTACTTC. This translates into CASSLGLGGRPHEQYF.

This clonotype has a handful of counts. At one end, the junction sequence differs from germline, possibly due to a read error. CDR3 sequence: CASSQGGSQETQYF. The CDR3 bases are TGCGCCAGCAGCCAAGGGGGTAGTCAAGAGACCCAGTACTTC. This chain uses TRBV4-2 with TRBJ2-5, with TRBD1 as a possible D gene (6 bases). CDR3 length: 14 amino acids. Germline V lookup: CDR1 LGHNA, CDR2 YNFKEQ.

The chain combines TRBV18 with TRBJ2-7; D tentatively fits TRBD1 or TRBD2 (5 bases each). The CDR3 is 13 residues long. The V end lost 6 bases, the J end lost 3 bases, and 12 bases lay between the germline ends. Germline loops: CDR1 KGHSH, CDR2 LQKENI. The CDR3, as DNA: TGTGCCAGCTCCGCCTCGAGGGGCTACGAGCAGTACTTC. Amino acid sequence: CASSASRGYEQYF.

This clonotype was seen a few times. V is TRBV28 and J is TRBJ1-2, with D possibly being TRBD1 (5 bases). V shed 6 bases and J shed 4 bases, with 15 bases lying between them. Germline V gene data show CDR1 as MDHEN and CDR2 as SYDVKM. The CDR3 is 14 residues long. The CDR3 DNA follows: TGTGCCAGCAGCCGGGGTGGGGACTCCTATGGCTACACCTTC. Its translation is CASSRGGDSYGYTF.

Here the CDR3 reads CASSLRGNLAKNIQYF. The CDR3 bases are TGTGCCAGCAGTTTAAGGGGAAATCTAGCCAAAAACATTCAGTACTTC. This chain uses TRBV27 with TRBJ2-4, with D possibly TRBD1 on 5 matching bases. Germline-derived CDR1 and CDR2 are MNHEY and SMNVEV (reference sequence). The CDR3 covers 16 residues. Trimming removed 2 bases at V and 0 bases at J, with 11 bases between.

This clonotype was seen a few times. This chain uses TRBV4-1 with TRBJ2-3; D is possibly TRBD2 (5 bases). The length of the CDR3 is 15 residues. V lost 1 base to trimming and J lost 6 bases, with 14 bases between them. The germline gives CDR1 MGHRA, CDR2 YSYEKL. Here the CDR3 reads CASSQAPLGGDTQYF. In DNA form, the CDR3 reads TGCGCCAGCAGCCAAGCCCCCTTAGGAGGCGATACGCAGTATTTT.

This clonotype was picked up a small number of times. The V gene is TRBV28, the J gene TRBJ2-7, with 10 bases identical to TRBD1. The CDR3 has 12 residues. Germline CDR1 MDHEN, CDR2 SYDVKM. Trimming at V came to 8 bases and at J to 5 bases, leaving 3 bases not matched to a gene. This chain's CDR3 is CASGQGVHEQYF. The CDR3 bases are TGTGCCAGCGGACAGGGGGTACACGAGCAGTACTTC.